Listed below are T cell receptor beta chains from one sample, sequenced in a study of spatial heterogeneity in lung cancer. TCRdb analysed the 5' RACE reads with MiXCR anew, one entry per CDR3 protein. The table records nearly 95,000 distinct CDR3 sequences, approximately 19% of them present only once. The starting material was PBMCs, obtained at follow-up. The receptors stem from a male donor with early-stage non-small cell lung cancer. The CDR3 runs from the conserved cysteine through the conserved F or W. D genes are given only for firm matches. Clone size is shown for a subset of rows, as once, few, many or a class of expanded clone.

16 TRBJ2-5 TRBV4-3 NA NA TGCGCCAGCAGCTCCTCCTCCCGGGGGCTAGGGGAGACCCAGTACTTC CASSSSSRGLGETQYF
16 TRBJ2-2 TRBV6-2/TRBV6-3 NA TRBD1 TGTGCCAGCAGCCCCCGCGGACAGGGAACCACCGGGGAGCTGTTTTTT CASSPRGQGTTGELFF
15 TRBJ1-5 TRBV4-2 few NA TGTGCCAGCAGCCAAGATGGTCGGGTCGATCAGCCCCAGCATTTT CASSQDGRVDQPQHF
13 TRBJ1-1 TRBV24-1 many NA TGTGCCACCAGTGATCCCAATTACACTGAAGCTTTCTTT CATSDPNYTEAFF
13 TRBJ1-1 TRBV9 NA NA TGTGCCAGCAGCGTAAAAATGAACACTGAAGCTTTCTTT CASSVKMNTEAFF
16 TRBJ1-5 TRBV20-1 NA NA TGCAGTGCTAGATTGGCTTTTGGGGCGGGTGCACAGCCCCAGCATTTT CSARLAFGAGAQPQHF
15 TRBJ2-1 TRBV6-2/TRBV6-3 few NA TGTGCCAGCCTAGACGAGCGTCACTCCTACAATGAGCAGTTCTTC CASLDERHSYNEQFF
14 TRBJ2-4 TRBV2 few NA TGTGCCAGCAGTGAACAACTAGCCAAAAACATTCAGTACTTC CASSEQLAKNIQYF
14 TRBJ2-5 TRBV7-2 NA NA TGTGCCAGCAGCCCTAACGGGGCGGGGGAGACCCAGTACTTC CASSPNGAGETQYF
16 TRBJ2-1 TRBV6-4 many NA TGTGCCAGCAGTGACTCGGGTCGTAGCTCCTACAATGAGCAGTTCTTC CASSDSGRSSYNEQFF
15 TRBJ2-3 TRBV7-2 NA NA TGTGCCAGCAGCTTCCGGGGGACGAGCACAGATACGCAGTATTTT CASSFRGTSTDTQYF
14 TRBJ2-5 TRBV11-2 few NA TGTGCCAGCAGCCAAAGGGGAGGAGGCGAGACCCAGTACTTC CASSQRGGGETQYF
19 TRBJ2-2 TRBV13 NA NA TGTGCCAGCAGCTTAGCGTCGGAATACGGGAGAATGGAGACCGGGGAGCTGTTTTTT CASSLASEYGRMETGELFF
15 TRBJ2-2 TRBV5-5 NA NA TGTGCCAGCAGCTTGTGGGGGGCGAACACCGGGGAGCTGTTTTTT CASSLWGANTGELFF
13 TRBJ2-5 TRBV10-1 NA TRBD1 TGCGCCAGTAGCAGGGGGCCGGATGAGACCCAGTACTTC CASSRGPDETQYF
18 TRBJ1-5 TRBV4-2 few TRBD1 TGTGCCAGCAGCCAACTGGACGGGGGGCGGACAGGGAACCAGCCCCAGCATTTT CASSQLDGGRTGNQPQHF
14 TRBJ1-1 TRBV7-9 NA NA TGTGCCAGCAGCTTAGGGCCGCAGGGAACTGAAGCTTTCTTT CASSLGPQGTEAFF
15 TRBJ2-3 TRBV12-3/TRBV12-4 many TRBD1 TGTGCCAGCAGTACAGGGGGCATGAGCACAGATACGCAGTATTTT CASSTGGMSTDTQYF